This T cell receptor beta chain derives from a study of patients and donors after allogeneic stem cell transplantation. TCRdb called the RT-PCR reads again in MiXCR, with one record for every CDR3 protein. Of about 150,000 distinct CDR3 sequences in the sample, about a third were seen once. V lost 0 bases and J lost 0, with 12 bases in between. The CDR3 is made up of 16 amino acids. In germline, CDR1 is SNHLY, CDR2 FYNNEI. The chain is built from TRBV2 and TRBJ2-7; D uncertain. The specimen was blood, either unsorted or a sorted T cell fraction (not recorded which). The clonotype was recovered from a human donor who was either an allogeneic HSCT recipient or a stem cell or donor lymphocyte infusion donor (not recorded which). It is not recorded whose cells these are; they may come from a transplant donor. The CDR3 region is CASSEAAQTTSYEQYF. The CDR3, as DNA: TGTGCCAGCAGTGAAGCTGCCCAGACCACCTCCTACGAGCAGTACTTC. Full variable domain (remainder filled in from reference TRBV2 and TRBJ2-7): EPEVTQTPSHQVTQMGQEVILRCVPISNHLYFYWYRQILGQKVEFLVSFYNNEISEKSEIFDDQFSVERPDGSNFTLKIRSTKLEDSAMYFCASSEAAQTTSYEQYFGPGTRLTVT.